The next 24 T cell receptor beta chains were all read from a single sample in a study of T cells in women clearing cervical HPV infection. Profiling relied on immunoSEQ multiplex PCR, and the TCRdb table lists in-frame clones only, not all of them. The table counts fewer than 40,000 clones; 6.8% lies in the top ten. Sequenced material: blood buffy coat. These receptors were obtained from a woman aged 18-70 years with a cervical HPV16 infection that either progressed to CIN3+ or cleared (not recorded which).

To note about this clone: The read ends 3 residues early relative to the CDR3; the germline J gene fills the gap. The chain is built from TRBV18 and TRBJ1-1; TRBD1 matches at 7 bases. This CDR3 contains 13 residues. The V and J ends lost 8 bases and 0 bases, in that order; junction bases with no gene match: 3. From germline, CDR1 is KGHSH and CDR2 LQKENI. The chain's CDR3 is CASRQGVNTEAFF. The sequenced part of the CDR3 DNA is TGTGCCAGCCGACAGGGAGTGAACACTGAA.

Incomplete CDR3 DNA: TGTGCCAGCACTCTAGGTTTGGTAGAGACC. Its protein is CASTLGLVET. The full CDR3 protein reads CASTLGLVETQYF. V usage is TRBV2 and J usage is TRBJ2-5; D remains ambiguous. The CDR3 is cut off 3 residues early in the read; its end comes from the germline J gene. This CDR3 is 13 amino acids long. The germline CDR1 and CDR2 sequences are SNHLY and FYNNEI. Deletions cut 7 bases from V and 4 bases from J, with 13 bases between.

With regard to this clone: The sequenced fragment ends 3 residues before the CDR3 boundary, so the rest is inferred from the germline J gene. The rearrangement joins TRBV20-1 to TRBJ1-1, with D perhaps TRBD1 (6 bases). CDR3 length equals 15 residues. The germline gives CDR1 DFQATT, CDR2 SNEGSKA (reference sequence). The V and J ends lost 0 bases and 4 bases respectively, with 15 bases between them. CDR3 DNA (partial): TGCAGTGCTAGAGATGTTAGGGGGTTGAGCACTGAA. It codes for CSARDVRGLSTE. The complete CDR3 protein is CSARDVRGLSTEAFF.

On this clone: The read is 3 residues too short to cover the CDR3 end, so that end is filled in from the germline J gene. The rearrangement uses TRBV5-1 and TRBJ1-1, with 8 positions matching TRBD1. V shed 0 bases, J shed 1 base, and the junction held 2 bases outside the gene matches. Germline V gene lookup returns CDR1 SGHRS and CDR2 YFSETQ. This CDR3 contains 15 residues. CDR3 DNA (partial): TGCGCCAGCAGCTTGGACCAGGGGGCGAACACTGAA. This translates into CASSLDQGANTE. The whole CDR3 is CASSLDQGANTEAFF.

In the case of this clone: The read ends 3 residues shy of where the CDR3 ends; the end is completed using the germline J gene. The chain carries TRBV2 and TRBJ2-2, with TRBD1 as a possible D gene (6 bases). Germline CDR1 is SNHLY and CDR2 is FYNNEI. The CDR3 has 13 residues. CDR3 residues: CASSERTEEKLFF. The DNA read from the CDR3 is TGTGCCAGCAGTGAAAGGACAGAAGAAAAG.

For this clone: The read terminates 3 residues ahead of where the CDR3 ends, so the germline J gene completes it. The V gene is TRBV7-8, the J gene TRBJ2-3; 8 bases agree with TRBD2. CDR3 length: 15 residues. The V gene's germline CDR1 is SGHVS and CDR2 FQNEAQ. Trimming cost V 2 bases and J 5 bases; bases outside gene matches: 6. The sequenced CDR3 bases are TGTGCCAGCAGCTTATCCGGGACTAGGGGAGATACG. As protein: CASSLSGTRGDT. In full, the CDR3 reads CASSLSGTRGDTQYF.

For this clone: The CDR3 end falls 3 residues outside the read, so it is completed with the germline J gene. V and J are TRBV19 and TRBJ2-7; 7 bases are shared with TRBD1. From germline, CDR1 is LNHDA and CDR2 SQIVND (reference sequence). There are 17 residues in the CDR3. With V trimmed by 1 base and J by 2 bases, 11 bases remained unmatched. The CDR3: CASSIGERDSFTYEQYF. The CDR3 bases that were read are TGTGCCAGTAGTATAGGCGAGAGGGACAGCTTTACCTACGAG.

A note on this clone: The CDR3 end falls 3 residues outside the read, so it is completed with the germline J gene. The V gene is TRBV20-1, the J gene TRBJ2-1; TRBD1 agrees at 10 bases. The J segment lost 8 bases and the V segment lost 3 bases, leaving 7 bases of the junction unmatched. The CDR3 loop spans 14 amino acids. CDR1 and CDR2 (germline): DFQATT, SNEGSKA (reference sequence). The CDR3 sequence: CSARGQGLADEQFF. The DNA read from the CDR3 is TGCAGTGCTAGGGGACAGGGGCTAGCCGATGAG.

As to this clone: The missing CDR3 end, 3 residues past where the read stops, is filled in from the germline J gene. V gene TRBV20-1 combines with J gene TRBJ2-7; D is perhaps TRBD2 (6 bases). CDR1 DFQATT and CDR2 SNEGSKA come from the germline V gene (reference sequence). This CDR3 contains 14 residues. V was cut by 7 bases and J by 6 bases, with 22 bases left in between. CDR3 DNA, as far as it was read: TGCAGTGTACGGCGGGGTAGATCCTCCCGCGAG. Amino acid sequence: CSVRRGRSSRE. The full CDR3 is CSVRRGRSSREQYF.

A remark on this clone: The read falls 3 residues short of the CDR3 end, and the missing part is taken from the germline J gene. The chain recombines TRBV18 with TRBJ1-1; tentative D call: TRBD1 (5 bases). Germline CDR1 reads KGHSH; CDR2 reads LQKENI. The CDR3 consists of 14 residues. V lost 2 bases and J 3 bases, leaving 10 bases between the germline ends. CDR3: CASSPSGRDTEAFF. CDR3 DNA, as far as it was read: TGTGCCAGCTCACCATCCGGCAGGGACACTGAA.

The CDR3 sequence is CASSFDRRDTEAFF. The part of the CDR3 DNA that was read is TGTGCCAGCAGTTTTGACAGGCGGGACACTGAA. The chain has TRBV5-4 and TRBJ1-1; possible D gene TRBD1, 6 bases. The read finishes 3 residues shy of the CDR3 end, and the germline J gene is used to complete it. CDR3 size: 14 residues. Germline CDR1 SGHNT, CDR2 YYREEE (reference sequence). V shed 5 bases and J shed 3 bases, with 14 bases lying between them.

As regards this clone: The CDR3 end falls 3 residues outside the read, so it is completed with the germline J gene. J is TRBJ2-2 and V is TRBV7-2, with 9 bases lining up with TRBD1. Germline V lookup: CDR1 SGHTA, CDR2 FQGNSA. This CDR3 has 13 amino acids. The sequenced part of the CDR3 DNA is TGTGCCAGCAGCTTAAAGGGGGACAGGGTG. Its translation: CASSLKGDRV. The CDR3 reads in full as CASSLKGDRVLFF.

Partial CDR3 DNA: TGTGCCAGTAGTATAGGGGACAGGGTATTAGGGCCC. This gives the protein CASSIGDRVLGP. The whole CDR3 protein is CASSIGDRVLGPQHF. The gene calls are TRBV19 and TRBJ1-5; TRBD1 agrees at 9 bases. The read halts 3 residues ahead of the CDR3 end, with the missing end drawn from the germline J gene. The CDR3 is 15 amino acids. Germline V lookup: CDR1 LNHDA, CDR2 SQIVND (reference sequence). The ends lost 1 base at V and 9 bases at J; junction bases unmatched: 7. The whole variable domain, remainder taken from reference TRBV19 and TRBJ1-5, is DGGITQSPKYLFRKEGQNVTLSCEQNLNHDAMYWYRQDPGQGLRLIYYSQIVNDFQKGDIAEGYSVSREKKESFPLTVTSAQKNPTAFYLCASSIGDRVLGPQHFGDGTRLSIL.

CDR3 sequence: CAYARGPYNSPLHF. Incomplete CDR3 DNA: TGCGCCTACGCCAGGGGACCTTATAATTCACCC. The chain uses TRBV4-1 and TRBJ1-6; D may be TRBD1 (6 bases). The CDR3 end falls 3 residues outside the read, so it is completed with the germline J gene. There are 14 residues in the CDR3. The germline V gene encodes CDR1 MGHRA and CDR2 YSYEKL. The V end was cut by 11 bases, the J end by 4 bases, with 15 bases between.

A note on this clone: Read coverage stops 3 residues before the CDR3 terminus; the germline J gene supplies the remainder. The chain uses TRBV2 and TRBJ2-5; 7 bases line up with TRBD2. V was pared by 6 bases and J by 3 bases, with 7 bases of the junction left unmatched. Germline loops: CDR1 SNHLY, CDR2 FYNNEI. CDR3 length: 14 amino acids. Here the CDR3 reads CASSLRLAEETQYF. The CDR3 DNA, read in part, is TGTGCCAGCAGCCTGCGGCTAGCGGAAGAGACC.

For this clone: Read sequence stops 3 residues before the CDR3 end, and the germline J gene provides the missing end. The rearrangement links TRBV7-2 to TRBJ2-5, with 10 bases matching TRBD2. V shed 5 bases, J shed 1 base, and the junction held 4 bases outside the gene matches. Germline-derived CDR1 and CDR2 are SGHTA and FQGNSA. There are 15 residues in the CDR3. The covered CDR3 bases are TGTGCCAGCAGCCAGCGGGAGGGCCCCCAAGAGACC. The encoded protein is CASSQREGPQET. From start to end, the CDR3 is CASSQREGPQETQYF.

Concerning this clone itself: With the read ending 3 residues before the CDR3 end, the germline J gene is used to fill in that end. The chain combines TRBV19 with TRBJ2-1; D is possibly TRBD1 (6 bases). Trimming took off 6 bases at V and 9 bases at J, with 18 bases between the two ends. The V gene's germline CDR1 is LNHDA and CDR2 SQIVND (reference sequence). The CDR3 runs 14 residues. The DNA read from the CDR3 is TGTGCCAGTAGCCGAATGCCAGGGGTTCTTGAG. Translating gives CASSRMPGVLE. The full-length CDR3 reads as CASSRMPGVLEQFF.

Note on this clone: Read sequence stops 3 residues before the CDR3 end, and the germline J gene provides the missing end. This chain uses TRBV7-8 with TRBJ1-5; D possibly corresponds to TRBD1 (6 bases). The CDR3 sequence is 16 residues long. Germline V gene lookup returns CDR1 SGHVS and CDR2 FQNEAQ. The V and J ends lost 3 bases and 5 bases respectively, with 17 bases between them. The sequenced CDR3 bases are TGTGCCAGCAGCTTGTACTACCACGGACAGCATCAGCCC. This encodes CASSLYYHGQHQP. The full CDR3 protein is CASSLYYHGQHQPQHF.

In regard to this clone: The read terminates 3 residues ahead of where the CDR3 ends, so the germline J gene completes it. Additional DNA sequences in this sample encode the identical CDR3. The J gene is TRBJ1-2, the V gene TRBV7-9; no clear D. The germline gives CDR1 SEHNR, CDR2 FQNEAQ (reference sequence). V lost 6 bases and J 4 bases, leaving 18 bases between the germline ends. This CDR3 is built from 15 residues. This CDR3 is CASSLSQSLIYGYTF. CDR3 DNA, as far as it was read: TGTGCCAGCAGTTTGAGTCAGTCCCTTATCTATGGC.

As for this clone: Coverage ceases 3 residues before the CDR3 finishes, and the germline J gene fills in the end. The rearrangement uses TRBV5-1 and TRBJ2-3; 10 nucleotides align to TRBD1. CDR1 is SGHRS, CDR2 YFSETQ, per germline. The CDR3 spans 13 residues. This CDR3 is CASSPGQGETQYF. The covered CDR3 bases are TGCGCCAGCAGCCCTGGACAGGGGGAGACG.

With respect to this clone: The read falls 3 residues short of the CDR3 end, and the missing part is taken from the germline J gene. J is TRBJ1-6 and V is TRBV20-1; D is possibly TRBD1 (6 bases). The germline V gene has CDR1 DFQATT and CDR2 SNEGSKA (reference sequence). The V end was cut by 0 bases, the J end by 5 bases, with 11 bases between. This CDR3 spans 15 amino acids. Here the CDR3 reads CSAREQGFHNSPLHF. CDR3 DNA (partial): TGCAGTGCTAGAGAACAGGGTTTCCATAATTCACCC.

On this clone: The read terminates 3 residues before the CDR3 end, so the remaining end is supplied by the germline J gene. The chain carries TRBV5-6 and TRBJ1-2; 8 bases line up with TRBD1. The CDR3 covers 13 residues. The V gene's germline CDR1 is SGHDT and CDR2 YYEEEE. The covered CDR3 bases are TGTGCCAGCAGCTCCTCAGGGGGCTGGGGC. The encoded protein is CASSSSGGWG. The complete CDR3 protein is CASSSSGGWGYTF.

The CDR3: CSAQRLAGSIYEQYF. Incomplete CDR3 DNA: TGCAGTGCTCAAAGACTAGCGGGATCTATATACGAG. The V and J genes are TRBV20-1 and TRBJ2-7; 11 bases fit TRBD2. Read sequence stops 3 residues before the CDR3 end, and the germline J gene provides the missing end. CDR3 size: 15 residues. V gave up 5 bases and J gave up 4 bases; unmatched junction bases: 10. Per the germline V gene, CDR1 is DFQATT and CDR2 is SNEGSKA (reference sequence).

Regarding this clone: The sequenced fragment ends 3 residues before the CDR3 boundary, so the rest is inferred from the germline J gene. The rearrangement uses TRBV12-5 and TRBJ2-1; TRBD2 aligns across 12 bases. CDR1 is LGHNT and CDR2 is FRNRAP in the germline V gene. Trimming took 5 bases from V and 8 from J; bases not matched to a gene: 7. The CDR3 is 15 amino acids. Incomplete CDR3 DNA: TGTGCTAGTGGTCCCGGACTAGCGGGGTGGGATGAG. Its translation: CASGPGLAGWDE. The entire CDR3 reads CASGPGLAGWDEQFF.